This entry lists 5 T cell receptor beta chains sequenced from one sample in a study of breast tumors, draining lymph nodes, adjacent tissues. TCRdb fed the multiplex PCR reads into MiXCR, producing one record per CDR3 protein. The sample lists around 230,000 distinct CDR3 sequences, 30% to 35% occurring once. Axillary draining lymph nodes of breast cancer patients supplied the node samples. The sequencing sample was made of axillary lymph node tissue. These receptors all stem from a female donor with breast cancer. Some clones in this sample may be carry-over from other donors' samples.

The table lists this clonotype with many counts. V gene TRBV7-9 combines with J gene TRBJ2-1; the match to TRBD2 covers 8 bases. The CDR3 has 16 amino acids. Looked up from germline, CDR1 is SEHNR and CDR2 is FQNEAQ (reference sequence). Trimming removed 5 bases from V and 2 bases from J; junction bases left unmatched: 8. The CDR3, as DNA: TGTGCCAGCAGCAGACATACGGGGGGGCCCTACAATGAGCAGTTCTTC. Protein sequence: CASSRHTGGPYNEQFF.

The chain links TRBV18 to TRBJ1-2; TRBD1 aligns across 7 bases. The germline V gene has CDR1 KGHSH and CDR2 LQKENI. The trim removed 5 bases at V and 0 bases at J, leaving 6 bases unmatched. The CDR3 spans 15 residues. The CDR3 sequence is CASSKDRNSNYGYTF. The CDR3 DNA reads TGTGCCAGCTCAAAGGACAGGAACTCTAACTATGGCTACACCTTC.

This clonotype has a count of ten or more. This chain joins TRBV7-2 and TRBJ2-1; 7 nucleotides agree with TRBD2. V lost 4 bases, J lost 3 bases, and 6 bases stayed unmatched. This CDR3 spans 15 amino acids. Germline V lookup: CDR1 SGHTA, CDR2 FQGNSA. The CDR3 is CASSSTRGSYNEQFF. The CDR3 nucleotides read TGTGCCAGCAGCTCGACGCGGGGGAGCTACAATGAGCAGTTCTTC. The full variable domain, completed using reference TRBV7-2 and TRBJ2-1, is GAGVSQSPSNKVTEKGKDVELRCDPISGHTALYWYRQSLGQGLEFLIYFQGNSAPDKSGLPSDRFSAERTGGSVSTLTIQRTQQEDSAVYLCASSSTRGSYNEQFFGPGTRLTVL.

The rearrangement uses TRBV7-9 and TRBJ2-7, with 7 bases identical to TRBD1. This CDR3 has 14 residues. Trimming at V came to 1 base and at J to 5 bases, leaving 5 bases not matched to a gene. In germline, CDR1 is SEHNR, CDR2 FQNEAQ (reference sequence). As DNA, the CDR3 is TGTGCCAGCAGCTTAGGACAGGGAATTAACGAGCAGTACTTC. It codes for CASSLGQGINEQYF.

This clonotype was counted many times. V is TRBV5-8 and J is TRBJ1-4, with 9 bases matching TRBD1. This CDR3 is built from 14 residues. The J segment lost 7 bases and the V segment lost 4 bases, leaving 5 bases of the junction unmatched. The V gene's germline CDR1 is SGHTS and CDR2 YDEGEE. This CDR3 reads CASSSGTGSEKLFF. In nucleotides, the CDR3 is TGTGCCAGCAGCAGCGGGACAGGGAGTGAAAAACTGTTTTTT.